A selection of T cell receptor beta chains follows, all from one sample in a study of blood T cell repertoires in COVID-19. Here immunoSEQ multiplex PCR was the method, and the copy in TCRdb shows in-frame clones only, minus some. The data contain hundreds of thousands of clones, about 90% of them seen just once; the ten biggest clones take up roughly 2%. Source material: peripheral blood. These receptors came from a woman aged 55-70 years with COVID-19, enrolled during active disease. The conserved cysteine and the conserved F or W are not part of the CDR3 here.

V: TRBV19
CDR3: ASSGGQPSGANVLT

V: TRBV4-1
CDR3: ASAGDNSNQPQH

V: TRBV28
CDR3: ASSSGETYEQY

V: TRBV5-4
CDR3: ASSFRLAGGTDTQY

V: TRBV7-8
CDR3: ASSPGGASGEQF

V: TRBV5-5
CDR3: ASSLRQGADGYT

V: TRBV6-5
CDR3: ASSYSTGSTDTQY

V: TRBV7-8
CDR3: ASSIGAGGRYEQY

V: TRBV29-1
CDR3: SAMTEAYEQY

V: TRBV12-3/TRBV12-4
CDR3: ASSLRPGTEAF

V: TRBV19
CDR3: ASKGEAGNTIY

V: TRBV11-2
CDR3: ASSPDWNTEAF

V: TRBV7-3
CDR3: ASSSRVANTGELF

V: TRBV10-1
CDR3: ASSPDRSYGYT

V: TRBV7-7
CDR3: ASSPTGHFSGNTIY